These T cell receptor beta chains were read from a single sample in a study of blood T cell repertoires in COVID-19. TCRdb keeps only in-frame clones here, not all; method: immunoSEQ multiplex PCR. The sample includes more than 40,000 clones, approximately 86% seen only once; the top ten take about 16%. Material for sequencing was peripheral blood. Receptors originate from a man aged 55 to 70 with active or convalescent COVID-19. Both conserved end residues are part of each CDR3. The D gene is left open where the match is weak. Only part of the rows carry a size: once, few, many, or a class if the clone is expanded.

cdr3_nt	cdr3_aa	d_call	clone_size	v_call	j_call
TGTGCCAGCAGCCTACAGGCTGACACTGAAGCTTTCTTT	CASSLQADTEAFF	.	.	TRBV7-3	TRBJ1-1
TGTGCCAGCAGCGCGGGGACTGTATCTTCACCCCTCCACTTT	CASSAGTVSSPLHF	.	few	TRBV9	TRBJ1-6
TGTGCCAGCAGTGAGCACAGGGGTCAGACCCAGTACTTC	CASSEHRGQTQYF	TRBD1	.	TRBV25-1	TRBJ2-5
TGTGCCAGCAGCCAAGAGGAGTATCGCTACGAGCAGTACTTC	CASSQEEYRYEQYF	.	.	TRBV4-2	TRBJ2-7
TGTGCCTGGAGGTTAGGGGCGTACAATGAGCAGTTCTTC	CAWRLGAYNEQFF	.	.	TRBV30	TRBJ2-1
TGTGCCAGCAGCCCGAACAGGGGCCTACTACGAGAGCAGTACTTC	CASSPNRGLLREQYF	TRBD1	.	TRBV14	TRBJ2-7
TGTGCCAGCAGCCCGATGGGGCCGAAGCAGCCCCAGCATTTT	CASSPMGPKQPQHF	.	.	TRBV28	TRBJ1-5
TGTGCCAGCAGCAATTCCAGGGCAGGGGGATACTCACCCCTCCACTTT	CASSNSRAGGYSPLHF	TRBD1	.	TRBV11-2	TRBJ1-6
TGCAGTGCTAGTATTTTGCAGGGGACTAATTCACCCCTCCACTTT	CSASILQGTNSPLHF	.	.	TRBV20-1	TRBJ1-6
TGTGCCAGCAGCCAGGTTTATAGCACTGAAGCTTTCTTT	CASSQVYSTEAFF	.	.	TRBV2	TRBJ1-1
TGTGCCAGCAGCGCCGGGACACATGTGGAGACCCAGTACTTC	CASSAGTHVETQYF	.	.	TRBV9	TRBJ2-5
TGTGCCAGTAGTATCCTGGAAGGGGCATTAAATTCACCCCTCCACTTT	CASSILEGALNSPLHF	.	.	TRBV19	TRBJ1-6
TGTGCCAGCAGACGGGGACTAGCGGGACCAGATACGCAGTATTTT	CASRRGLAGPDTQYF	TRBD2	.	TRBV7-2	TRBJ2-3
TGTGCCAGCAGCCACCGGACTAGCGGGGGGGCCAACACCGGGGAGCTGTTTTTT	CASSHRTSGGANTGELFF	TRBD2	.	TRBV3-1/TRBV3-2	TRBJ2-2
TGTGCCAGCAGCTCCCTAACAGGGGCGCCCCTCTCCGCCTACGAGCAGTACTTC	CASSSLTGAPLSAYEQYF	TRBD1	.	TRBV7-9	TRBJ2-7
TGCAGTGCCATAGGACAACATGAAGCTTTCTTT	CSAIGQHEAFF	.	.	TRBV20-1	TRBJ1-1
TGTGCCAGCAGCTCAGGGACTCTTAATGAGCAGTTCTTC	CASSSGTLNEQFF	.	.	TRBV13	TRBJ2-1
TGTGCCAGCAGTCCCACCCAGTGGCGGTCTGGAAACACCATATATTTT	CASSPTQWRSGNTIYF	.	.	TRBV2	TRBJ1-3
TGTGCCAGCAGTGGAACAGGGAAGGGCTACACCTTC	CASSGTGKGYTF	.	.	TRBV28	TRBJ1-2
TGTGCCAGCTCGTCGAAGGGGTACGCGAACACCGGGGAGCTGTTTTTT	CASSSKGYANTGELFF	.	.	TRBV18	TRBJ2-2
TGTGCCAGCAGCCAGTGGGACAGGCATAATGAAAAACTGTTTTTT	CASSQWDRHNEKLFF	TRBD1	.	TRBV7-9	TRBJ1-4
TGTGCCAGCAGCGTACAGGTGCGGACTGAAGCTTTCTTT	CASSVQVRTEAFF	.	.	TRBV7-2	TRBJ1-1
TGTGCCAGCAGCTTAAGTTTGGGACAGGGCTTCCACGAGCAGTACTTC	CASSLSLGQGFHEQYF	TRBD1	.	TRBV7-6	TRBJ2-7
TGCGCCAGCAGCCAAGATACCGGGAAGAGGCCCCAGCATTTT	CASSQDTGKRPQHF	.	once	TRBV4-1	TRBJ1-5
TGTGCCAGCAGTCTCGTTCATCAAGTAGCAGCCTATGGCTACACCTTC	CASSLVHQVAAYGYTF	.	.	TRBV28	TRBJ1-2
TGCGCCAGCAGCTTGGGCAGAAGTACAGATACGCAGTATTTT	CASSLGRSTDTQYF	.	.	TRBV5-1	TRBJ2-3
TGCGCCAGCAGCCCGGGACGGGGGGCCTCCTACGAGCAGTACTTC	CASSPGRGASYEQYF	.	once	TRBV5-1	TRBJ2-7
TGTGCCAGCACCCTCGGGACAGGGGGCACAGATACGCAGTATTTT	CASTLGTGGTDTQYF	TRBD1	.	TRBV28	TRBJ2-3
TGTGCCAGCCAGGAAAACTATGGCTACACCTTC	CASQENYGYTF	.	once	TRBV12-3/TRBV12-4	TRBJ1-2
TGTGCCAGTAGTTTCCGGGACATCGGCCTTGGAGGCTACACCTTC	CASSFRDIGLGGYTF	.	.	TRBV19	TRBJ1-2
TGTGCCAGCAGCTTAGGGACCGGACATCTGAACACTGAAGCTTTCTTT	CASSLGTGHLNTEAFF	.	.	TRBV11-2	TRBJ1-1
TGTGCCACCAGCAGGCAGGGTGGGACAGGGTCCTACAATGAGCAGTTCTTC	CATSRQGGTGSYNEQFF	TRBD1	once	TRBV15	TRBJ2-1
TGTGCCAGCAGCACTCGGACAGGCTCCTATGGCTACACCTTC	CASSTRTGSYGYTF	TRBD1	once	TRBV11-2	TRBJ1-2
TGTGCCAGCACGACCACGCACCTCGAGGGGGGACAGGACTATCAGCCCCAGCATTTT	CASTTTHLEGGQDYQPQHF	TRBD1	.	TRBV7-3	TRBJ1-5
TGTGCCAGCAGCCCCGGGGGGCCCAAGGAGGGCTACACCTTC	CASSPGGPKEGYTF	.	.	TRBV7-9	TRBJ1-2